This T cell receptor beta chain derives from a study of pediatric ulcerative colitis. V lost 4 bases, J lost 5 bases, and 11 bases stayed unmatched. This CDR3 comprises 15 residues. CDR1 and CDR2 (germline): SGHRS, YFSETQ. Study results and caveats: Acute severe colitis showed lower rectal diversity from clonal expansions. Repertoires came from total lymphocyte DNA, so rare subsets like regulatory T cells may be missed. Compared with controls, ulcerative colitis showed greater blood-rectum clone sharing.

Profiled with immunoSEQ multiplex PCR; TCRdb holds only in-frame clones, not every one. The table lists about 25,000 clones, over 55% of them singletons. One to two pinch biopsies were taken from the rectum during colonoscopy. Before the diagnostic colonoscopy, ulcerative colitis patients were free of immunosuppressive medication. In the case of this clone: Antigen specificity is unknown.

The sequence came from a boy aged 5-17 years with severe ulcerative colitis. The chain joins TRBV5-1 to TRBJ1-2, with TRBD1 matching 7 bases. Sequenced material: gut tissue. The CDR3 DNA sequence: TGCGCCAGCAGCGGCCGGGACAGTGGGGCTTATGGCTACACCTTC. It codes for CASSGRDSGAYGYTF. Full variable domain (outside the CDR3, taken from reference TRBV5-1 and TRBJ1-2): KAGVTQTPRYLIKTRGQQVTLSCSPISGHRSVSWYQQTPGQGLQFLFEYFSETQRNKGNFPGRFSGRQFSNSRSEMNVSTLELGDSALYLCASSGRDSGAYGYTFGSGTRLTVV.